These 17 T cell receptor beta chains were all obtained from the same sample, sequenced in a study of graft-versus-host responses after intestinal transplantation. Repertoires were generated with immunoSEQ multiplex PCR, while TCRdb's copy carries only in-frame clones and drops some. This sample has some 120,000 clones, with over 85% found just once. What these receptors recognize is not known. The source material was unstimulated CD4+ T cells sorted from spleen or lymph node cells, sampled before intestinal transplant. Receptors originate from a human donor who received an intestinal transplant.

The CDR3 DNA reads TGTGCCAGCAGCCCCCGCGCTAGCGGTAACACCGGGGAGCTGTTTTTT. Translation gives CASSPRASGNTGELFF. The chain has TRBV9 and TRBJ2-2, with 7 bases matching TRBD2. Trimming removed 4 bases from V and 2 bases from J; junction bases left unmatched: 8. Per germline, CDR1 SGDLS and CDR2 YYNGEE. The CDR3 runs to 16 residues.

The V gene is TRBV7-3, the J gene TRBJ1-1, with D perhaps TRBD1 (5 bases). The V end lost 5 bases, the J end lost 5 bases, and 12 bases lay between the germline ends. Germline V gene lookup returns CDR1 SGHTA and CDR2 FQGTGA. The CDR3 contains 13 residues. CDR3 coding DNA: TGTGCCAGCAGCGCCGCGGGGCGGACTGAAGCTTTCTTT. It specifies CASSAAGRTEAFF. The variable domain in full, completed from reference TRBV7-3 and TRBJ1-1, reads GAGVSQTPSNKVTEKGKYVELRCDPISGHTALYWYRQSLGQGPEFLIYFQGTGAADDSGLPNDRFFAVRPEGSVSTLKIQRTERGDSAVYLCASSAAGRTEAFFGQGTRLTVV.

The chain employs TRBV5-1 and TRBJ1-1; possibly TRBD1 for D (5 bases). The germline gives CDR1 SGHRS, CDR2 YFSETQ. V dropped 3 bases and J dropped 1 base, with 10 bases sitting between them. The CDR3 length is 14 residues. The CDR3 spells CASSSRAANTEAFF. CDR3 DNA sequence: TGCGCCAGCAGCTCCAGGGCCGCGAACACTGAAGCTTTCTTT. The whole variable domain, remainder taken from reference TRBV5-1 and TRBJ1-1, is KAGVTQTPRYLIKTRGQQVTLSCSPISGHRSVSWYQQTPGQGLQFLFEYFSETQRNKGNFPGRFSGRQFSNSRSEMNVSTLELGDSALYLCASSSRAANTEAFFGQGTRLTVV.

J is TRBJ1-1 and V is TRBV2; 9 nucleotides align to TRBD1. CDR3 length equals 14 residues. After removal of 3 bases from V and 5 bases from J, the junction contained 4 bases not matched to a gene. CDR1 is SNHLY, CDR2 FYNNEI, per germline. CDR3 nucleotide sequence: TGTGCCAGCAGTGAGGGACAGGGCTGGACTGAAGCTTTCTTT. Translated: CASSEGQGWTEAFF. Combining the CDR3 with reference TRBV2 and TRBJ1-1 gives the whole variable domain EPEVTQTPSHQVTQMGQEVILRCVPISNHLYFYWYRQILGQKVEFLVSFYNNEISEKSEIFDDQFSVERPDGSNFTLKIRSTKLEDSAMYFCASSEGQGWTEAFFGQGTRLTVV.

In its sample, this clone was seen once. This chain links TRBV5-1 with TRBJ1-5; TRBD1 matches at 7 bases. V lost 3 bases to trimming and J lost 4 bases; unmatched junction nucleotides: 4. Germline loops: CDR1 SGHRS, CDR2 YFSETQ. CDR3 length: 14 residues. The CDR3 DNA reads TGCGCCAGCAGCTCTGGGACAGCAAATCAGCCCCAGCATTTT. The encoded protein is CASSSGTANQPQHF.

The chain couples TRBV30 to TRBJ1-1; D uncertain. This CDR3 has 13 residues. Germline V lookup: CDR1 GTSNPN, CDR2 SVGIG (reference sequence). V lost 4 bases and J lost 1, with 10 bases in between. CDR3: CAWNSRRNTEAFF. CDR3 bases: TGTGCCTGGAATAGTCGGAGGAACACTGAAGCTTTCTTT.

The chain links TRBV27 to TRBJ2-1, with D unresolved. Germline CDR1 MNHEY, CDR2 SMNVEV (reference sequence). The CDR3 is 13 amino acids. V was shortened by 6 bases and J by 1 base, with 7 bases between the two germline ends. In DNA form, the CDR3 reads TGTGCCAGCAGGGGGTCTTCCTACAATGAGCAGTTCTTC. Protein: CASRGSSYNEQFF.

This clone was found once. V gene TRBV6-5 combines with J gene TRBJ1-2; TRBD1 might be the D (6 bases). Per the germline V gene, CDR1 is MNHEY and CDR2 is SVGAGI. CDR3 length: 12 residues. Deletions cut 5 bases from V and 8 bases from J, with 12 bases between. CDR3 region: CASSEQGYGYTF. The CDR3 nucleotides read TGTGCCAGCAGTGAACAGGGTTACGGCTACACCTTC.

The chain couples TRBV5-5 to TRBJ2-7; D may be TRBD1 or TRBD2 (6 bases each). The V gene's germline CDR1 is SGHKS and CDR2 YYEKEE (reference sequence). This CDR3 has 17 residues. The V end lost 0 bases, the J end lost 2 bases, and 18 bases lay between the germline ends. CDR3 region: CASSLVRGQGTTYEQYF. DNA for the CDR3: TGTGCCAGCAGCTTGGTACGGGGGCAGGGTACCACCTACGAGCAGTACTTC.

The rearrangement links TRBV11-2 to TRBJ2-5, with 14 positions matching TRBD2. V lost 5 bases, J lost 5 bases, and 4 bases stayed unmatched. Germline V CDR1 and CDR2: SGHAT, FQNNGV. This CDR3 region has 15 residues. CDR3: CASSQWTSGGETQYF. The CDR3 DNA sequence: TGTGCCAGCAGCCAATGGACTAGCGGGGGGGAGACCCAGTACTTC.

The sample holds one count of this clone. The genes are TRBV5-1 and TRBJ2-7; 8 bases match TRBD1. V shed 3 bases and J 2 bases; nucleotides not matched to a gene: 4. The length of the CDR3 is 14 residues. The germline gives CDR1 SGHRS, CDR2 YFSETQ. Here the CDR3 reads CASSSQGDTYEQYF. CDR3 in DNA: TGCGCCAGCAGCTCACAGGGGGACACCTACGAGCAGTACTTC.

The chain couples TRBV19 to TRBJ2-5, with TRBD2 identical over 7 bases. Trimming at V came to 6 bases and at J to 2 bases, leaving 3 bases not matched to a gene. Germline CDR1 reads LNHDA; CDR2 reads SQIVND (reference sequence). CDR3 length: 13 residues. The CDR3 DNA is TGTGCCAGTAGGCTGGGGGGGCAAGAGACCCAGTACTTC. It translates to CASRLGGQETQYF.

In this sample, this clone turned up once. The CDR3: CASTRDRARGGQNEQYF. The CDR3 bases are TGCGCCAGCACCCGGGACAGAGCCCGGGGGGGCCAGAACGAGCAGTACTTC. The chain carries TRBV4-1 and TRBJ2-7; possible D gene TRBD2, 8 bases. Germline CDR1 MGHRA, CDR2 YSYEKL. V was clipped by 7 bases and J by 5 bases, with 27 bases between them. This CDR3 comprises 17 residues.

The gene calls are TRBV11-1 and TRBJ1-2; TRBD1 agrees at 7 bases. The junction had 17 bases not matched to a gene; V was cut back by 5 bases and J by 8 bases. From germline, CDR1 is SGHAT and CDR2 FQDESV (reference sequence). This CDR3 has 16 residues. In nucleotides, the CDR3 is TGTGCCAGCAGCACACGGGCGGGGACAGTGGACACCGGCTACACCTTC. Translated: CASSTRAGTVDTGYTF.

The chain is built from TRBV2 and TRBJ1-2; possible D gene TRBD1, 6 bases. Trimming stripped 6 bases from V and 7 bases from J, with 12 bases between. Germline V gene data show CDR1 as SNHLY and CDR2 as FYNNEI. CDR3 length: 12 residues. CDR3 in DNA: TGTGCCAGCAGGAACGGGGGCTCTGGCTACACCTTC. Translation gives CASRNGGSGYTF.

The V and J genes are TRBV7-6 and TRBJ2-5; weak D call: TRBD2 (6 bases). CDR3 size: 15 residues. Trimming took off 0 bases at V and 3 bases at J, with 11 bases between the two ends. From germline, CDR1 is SGHVS and CDR2 FNYEAQ. This CDR3 reads CASSLALRREETQYF. In DNA, the CDR3 is TGTGCCAGCAGCTTAGCGCTTCGGAGGGAAGAGACCCAGTACTTC.

The rearrangement joins TRBV10-2 to TRBJ2-1, with a tentative D call TRBD1 (6 bases). The V end lost 4 bases, the J end lost 2 bases, and 9 bases lay between the germline ends. The germline V gene has CDR1 WSHSY and CDR2 SAAADI. The CDR3 spans 14 residues. The DNA for the CDR3 is TGCGCCAGCAGTGTACCAGGGGCCTACAATGAGCAGTTCTTC. This translates into CASSVPGAYNEQFF.